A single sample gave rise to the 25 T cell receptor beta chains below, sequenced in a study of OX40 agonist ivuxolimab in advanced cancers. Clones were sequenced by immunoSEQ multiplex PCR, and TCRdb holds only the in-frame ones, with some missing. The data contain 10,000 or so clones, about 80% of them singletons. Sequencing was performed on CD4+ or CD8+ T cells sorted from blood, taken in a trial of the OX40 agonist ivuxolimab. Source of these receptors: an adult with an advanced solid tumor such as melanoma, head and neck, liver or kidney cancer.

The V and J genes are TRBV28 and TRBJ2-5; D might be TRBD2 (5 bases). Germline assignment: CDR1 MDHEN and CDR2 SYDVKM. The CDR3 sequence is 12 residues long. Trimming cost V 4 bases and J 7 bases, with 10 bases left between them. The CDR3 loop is CASSSPEVTQYF. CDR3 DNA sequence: TGTGCCAGCAGTTCCCCGGAGGTGACCCAGTACTTC.

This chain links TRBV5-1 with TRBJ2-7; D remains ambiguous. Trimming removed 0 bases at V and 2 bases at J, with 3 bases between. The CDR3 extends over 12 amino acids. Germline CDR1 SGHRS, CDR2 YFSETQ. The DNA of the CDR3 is TGCGCCAGCAGCTTGGTTGCCTACGAGCAGTACTTC. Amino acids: CASSLVAYEQYF.

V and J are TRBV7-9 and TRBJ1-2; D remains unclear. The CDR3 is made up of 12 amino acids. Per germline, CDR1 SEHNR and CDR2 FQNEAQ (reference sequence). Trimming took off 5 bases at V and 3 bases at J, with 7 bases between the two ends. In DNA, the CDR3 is TGTGCCAGCAGCGACAAGGACTATGGCTACACCTTC. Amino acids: CASSDKDYGYTF.

The CDR3 DNA sequence: TGTGCCAGCGAGGGACAGGTCTCTGAAGCTTTCTTT. Protein sequence: CASEGQVSEAFF. V is TRBV25-1 and J is TRBJ1-1, with 8 bases fitting TRBD1. V lost 8 bases and J lost 6; bases outside the gene matches: 5. From germline, CDR1 is MGHDK and CDR2 SYGVNS. The CDR3 extends over 12 amino acids.

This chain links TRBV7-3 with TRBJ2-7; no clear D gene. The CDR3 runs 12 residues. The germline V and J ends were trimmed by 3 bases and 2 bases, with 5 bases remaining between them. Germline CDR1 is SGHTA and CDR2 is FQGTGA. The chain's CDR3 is CASSFGAYEQYF. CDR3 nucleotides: TGTGCCAGCAGCTTTGGGGCCTACGAGCAGTACTTC.

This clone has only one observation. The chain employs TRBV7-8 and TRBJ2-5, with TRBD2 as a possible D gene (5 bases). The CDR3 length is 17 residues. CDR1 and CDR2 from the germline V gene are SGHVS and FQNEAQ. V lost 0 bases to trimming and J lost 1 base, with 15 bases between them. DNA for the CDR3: TGTGCCAGCAGCTTAGCGACCAGCGGAGCGTCCCAAGAGACCCAGTACTTC. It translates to CASSLATSGASQETQYF.

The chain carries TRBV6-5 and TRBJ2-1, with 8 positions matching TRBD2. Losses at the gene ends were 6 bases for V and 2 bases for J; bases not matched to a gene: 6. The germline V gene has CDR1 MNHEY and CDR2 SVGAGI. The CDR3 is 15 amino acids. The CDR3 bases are TGTGCCAGCAGACTAGCGGTAACCACCTACAATGAGCAGTTCTTC. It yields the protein CASRLAVTTYNEQFF.

The CDR3 spells CASSARGNHNEQFF. CDR3 coding DNA: TGTGCCAGCAGTGCGAGGGGAAACCACAATGAGCAGTTCTTC. The rearrangement uses TRBV11-2 and TRBJ2-1; D possibly uses TRBD1 or TRBD2 (5 bases each). Per the germline V gene, CDR1 is SGHAT and CDR2 is FQNNGV. V was pared by 6 bases and J by 5 bases, with 14 bases between. This CDR3 has 14 amino acids.

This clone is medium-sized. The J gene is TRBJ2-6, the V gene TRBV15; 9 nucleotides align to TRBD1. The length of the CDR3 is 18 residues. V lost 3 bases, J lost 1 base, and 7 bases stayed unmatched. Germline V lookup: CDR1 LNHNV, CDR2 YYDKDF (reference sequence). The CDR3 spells CATSSAGQGVSGANVLTF. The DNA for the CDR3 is TGTGCCACCAGCAGTGCGGGACAGGGAGTTTCTGGGGCCAACGTCCTGACTTTC.

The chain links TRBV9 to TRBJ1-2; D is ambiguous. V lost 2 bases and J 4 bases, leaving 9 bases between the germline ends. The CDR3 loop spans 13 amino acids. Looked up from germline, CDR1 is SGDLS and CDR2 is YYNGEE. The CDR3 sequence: CASSVGVPYGYTF. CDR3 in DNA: TGTGCCAGCAGCGTTGGAGTACCCTATGGCTACACCTTC.

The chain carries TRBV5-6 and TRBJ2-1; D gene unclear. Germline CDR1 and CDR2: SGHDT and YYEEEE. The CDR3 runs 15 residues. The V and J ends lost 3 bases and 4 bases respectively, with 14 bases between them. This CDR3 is CASSSDHLPYNEQFF. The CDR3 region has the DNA TGTGCCAGCAGCTCCGACCATCTACCGTACAATGAGCAGTTCTTC.

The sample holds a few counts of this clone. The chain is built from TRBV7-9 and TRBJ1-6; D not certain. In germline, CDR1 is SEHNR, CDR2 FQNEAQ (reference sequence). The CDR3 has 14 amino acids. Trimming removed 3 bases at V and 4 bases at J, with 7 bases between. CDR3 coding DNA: TGTGCCAGCAGCTTGCCATATTATAATTCACCCCTCCACTTT. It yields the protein CASSLPYYNSPLHF. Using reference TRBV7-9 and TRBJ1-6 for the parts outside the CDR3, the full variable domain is DTGVSQNPRHKITKRGQNVTFRCDPISEHNRLYWYRQTLGQGPEFLTYFQNEAQLEKSRLLSDRFSAERPKGSFSTLEIQRTEQGDSAMYLCASSLPYYNSPLHFGNGTRLTVT.

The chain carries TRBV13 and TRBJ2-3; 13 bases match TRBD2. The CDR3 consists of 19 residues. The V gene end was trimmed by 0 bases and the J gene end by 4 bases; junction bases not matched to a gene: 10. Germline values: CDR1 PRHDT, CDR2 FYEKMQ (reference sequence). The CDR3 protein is CASSLGRTSGSLGPDTQYF. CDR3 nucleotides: TGTGCCAGCAGCTTAGGGAGGACTAGCGGGAGTTTGGGTCCAGATACGCAGTATTTT.

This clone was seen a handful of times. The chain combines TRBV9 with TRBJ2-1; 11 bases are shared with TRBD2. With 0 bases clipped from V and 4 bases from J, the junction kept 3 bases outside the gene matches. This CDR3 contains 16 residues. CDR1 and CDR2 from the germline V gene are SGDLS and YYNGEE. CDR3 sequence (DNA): TGTGCCAGCAGCGTAGGCGGGACTAGCGGATACAATGAGCAGTTCTTC. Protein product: CASSVGGTSGYNEQFF. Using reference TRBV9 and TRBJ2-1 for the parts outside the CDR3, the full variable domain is DSGVTQTPKHLITATGQRVTLRCSPRSGDLSVYWYQQSLDQGLQFLIQYYNGEERAKGNILERFSAQQFPDLHSELNLSSLELGDSALYFCASSVGGTSGYNEQFFGPGTRLTVL.

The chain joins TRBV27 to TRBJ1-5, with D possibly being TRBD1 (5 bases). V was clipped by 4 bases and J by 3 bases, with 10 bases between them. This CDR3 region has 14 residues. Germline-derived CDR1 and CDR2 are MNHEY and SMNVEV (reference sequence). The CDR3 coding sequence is TGTGCCAGCAGTTGGGGCACAGTCAATCAGCCCCAGCATTTT. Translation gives CASSWGTVNQPQHF.

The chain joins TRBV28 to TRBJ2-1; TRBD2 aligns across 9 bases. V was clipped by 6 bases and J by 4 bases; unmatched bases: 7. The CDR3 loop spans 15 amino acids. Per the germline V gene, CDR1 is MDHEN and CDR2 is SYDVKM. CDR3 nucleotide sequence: TGTGCCAGCAGGTTTAGCGGGAGTAATTACAATGAGCAGTTCTTC. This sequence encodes CASRFSGSNYNEQFF.

The CDR3 region is CASSYSVGANQPQHF. The CDR3 DNA follows: TGTGCCAGCAGTTACTCCGTGGGGGCCAATCAGCCCCAGCATTTT. J is TRBJ1-5 and V is TRBV6-6, with a possible D match to TRBD1 (6 bases). The ends were cut back, 0 bases at V and 3 bases at J, with 9 bases in the middle. The CDR3 loop spans 15 amino acids. In germline, CDR1 is MNHNY, CDR2 SVGAGI (reference sequence).

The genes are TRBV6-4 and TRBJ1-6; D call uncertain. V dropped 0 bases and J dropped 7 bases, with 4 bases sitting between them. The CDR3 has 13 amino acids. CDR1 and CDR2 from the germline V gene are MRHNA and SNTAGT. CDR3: CASSDSDNSPLHF. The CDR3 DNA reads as TGTGCCAGCAGTGACTCGGACAATTCACCCCTCCACTTT.

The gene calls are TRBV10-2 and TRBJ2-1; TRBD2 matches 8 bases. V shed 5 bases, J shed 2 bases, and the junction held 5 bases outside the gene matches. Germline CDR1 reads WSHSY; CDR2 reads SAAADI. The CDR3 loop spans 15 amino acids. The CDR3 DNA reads TGCGCCAGCAGTCCCGGGACTAGTGCCTACAATGAGCAGTTCTTC. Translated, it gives CASSPGTSAYNEQFF.

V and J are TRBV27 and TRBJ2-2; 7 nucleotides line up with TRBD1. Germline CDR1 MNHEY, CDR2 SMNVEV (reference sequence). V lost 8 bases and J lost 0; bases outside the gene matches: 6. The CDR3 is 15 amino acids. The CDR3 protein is CASEPGTANTGELFF. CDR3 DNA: TGTGCCAGCGAACCTGGGACAGCGAACACCGGGGAGCTGTTTTTT.

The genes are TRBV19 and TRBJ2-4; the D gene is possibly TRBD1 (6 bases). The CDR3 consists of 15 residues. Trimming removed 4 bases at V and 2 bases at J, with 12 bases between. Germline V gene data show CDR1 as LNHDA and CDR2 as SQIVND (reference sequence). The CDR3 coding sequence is TGTGCCAGTAGTACCTACAGGGCCCCCAAAAACATTCAGTACTTC. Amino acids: CASSTYRAPKNIQYF.

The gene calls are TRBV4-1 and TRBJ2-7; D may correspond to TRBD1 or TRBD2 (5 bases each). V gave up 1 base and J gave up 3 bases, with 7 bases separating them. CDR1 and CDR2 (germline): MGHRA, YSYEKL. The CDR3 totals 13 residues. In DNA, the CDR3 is TGCGCCAGCAGCCAAGTGGGGGTCTACGAGCAGTACTTC. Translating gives CASSQVGVYEQYF.

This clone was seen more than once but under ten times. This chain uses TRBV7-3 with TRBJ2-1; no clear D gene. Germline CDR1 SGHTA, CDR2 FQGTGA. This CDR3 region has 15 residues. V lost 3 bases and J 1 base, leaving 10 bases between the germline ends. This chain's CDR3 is CASSFNIRSYNEQFF. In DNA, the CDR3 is TGTGCCAGCAGCTTTAACATACGATCCTACAATGAGCAGTTCTTC.

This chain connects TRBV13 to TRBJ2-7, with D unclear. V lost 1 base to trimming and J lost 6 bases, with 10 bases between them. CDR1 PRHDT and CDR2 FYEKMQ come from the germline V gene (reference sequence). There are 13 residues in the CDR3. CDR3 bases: TGTGCCAGCAGCTTAGACGGGTTGGGCGAGCAGTACTTC. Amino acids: CASSLDGLGEQYF.

CDR3 protein: CASSIAASAYNEQFF. The CDR3 nucleotides read TGTGCCAGTAGTATAGCGGCTAGCGCCTACAATGAGCAGTTCTTC. The rearrangement uses TRBV19 and TRBJ2-1; perhaps TRBD2 as D (6 bases). The germline CDR1 and CDR2 sequences are LNHDA and SQIVND (reference sequence). Trimming shortened V by 1 base and J by 2 bases, and 9 bases separated the two germline ends. The CDR3 consists of 15 residues. Complete variable domain (other parts from reference TRBV19 and TRBJ2-1): DGGITQSPKYLFRKEGQNVTLSCEQNLNHDAMYWYRQDPGQGLRLIYYSQIVNDFQKGDIAEGYSVSREKKESFPLTVTSAQKNPTAFYLCASSIAASAYNEQFFGPGTRLTVL.